This is a list of T cell receptor beta chains from one sample in a study of neurological immune-mediated disorders. TCRdb re-called the 5' RACE reads through MiXCR, storing one row per CDR3 protein. The repertoire holds roughly 48,000 distinct CDR3 sequences, with less than 6% as singletons. The sequenced sample was CD4+ T cells from blood. The receptors were sampled from a woman aged 18-29 years with multiple sclerosis. Each CDR3 is given with its conserved first and last residue. A D gene is named only where the DNA matches it firmly. A clone size is listed for some rows: how often the clone was seen (once, few, many), or a class if it is expanded.

size,J,D,V,DNA,CDR3
many,TRBJ2-5,-,TRBV7-8,TGTGCCAGCAGCTTAGACAGGGCGTCTGAGACCCAGTACTTC,CASSLDRASETQYF
few,TRBJ1-3,-,TRBV18,TGTGCCAGCTCAACCACAAGAGAGGGGATTGGAAACACCATATATTTT,CASSTTREGIGNTIYF
many,TRBJ2-3,-,TRBV18,TGTGCCAGCAGCCCTGGGGATACGCAGTATTTT,CASSPGDTQYF
many,TRBJ2-1,-,TRBV7-2,TGTGCCAGCAGCTCCGAGATGTACAATGAGCAGTTCTTC,CASSSEMYNEQFF
few,TRBJ2-4,-,TRBV7-8,TGTGCCAGCAGCTTAGAGTTTGGGTGGGGAGCCAAAAACATTCAGTACTTC,CASSLEFGWGAKNIQYF
-,TRBJ2-5,-,TRBV6-2/TRBV6-3,TGTGCCAGCAGTTACTCCGTCGGCAAACAGACCTACCAAGAGACCCAGTACTTC,CASSYSVGKQTYQETQYF
many,TRBJ1-5,TRBD1,TRBV5-1,TGCGCCAGCAGCTTGGGAGAGGGGGCTACTGATCAGCCCCAGCATTTT,CASSLGEGATDQPQHF
many,TRBJ2-3,TRBD1,TRBV5-1,TGCGCCAGCAGCGGGGACAGGGGAGCATCAGATACGCAGTATTTT,CASSGDRGASDTQYF
many,TRBJ2-5,-,TRBV15,TGTGCCACCTCCCCAACCCGTGAGGCCCAGTACTTC,CATSPTREAQYF
many,TRBJ2-7,-,TRBV4-1,TGCGCCAGCCCGGTGAGGGAGGTGTACGAGCAGTACTTC,CASPVREVYEQYF
many,TRBJ2-1,TRBD1,TRBV29-1,TGCAGCGGAAGGACAGGGGGCAGCTATGAGCAGTTCTTC,CSGRTGGSYEQFF
many,TRBJ2-1,TRBD2,TRBV7-2,TGTGCCAGCAGCTTAGTGAGCGGGGGTACCTACAATGAGCAGTTCTTC,CASSLVSGGTYNEQFF
many,TRBJ2-4,TRBD2,TRBV20-1,TGCAGTGCTAGATCAGCGGGAGAAGGCATTCAGTACTTC,CSARSAGEGIQYF
many,TRBJ2-1,-,TRBV5-1,TGCGCCAGCAGCGGGGGGAGCTCCTACAATGAGCAGTTCTTC,CASSGGSSYNEQFF
many,TRBJ1-2,TRBD1,TRBV9,TGTGCCAGCAGCGTACGGGACAGGGGAGCTAACTATGGCTACACCTTC,CASSVRDRGANYGYTF
many,TRBJ1-3,TRBD1,TRBV9,TGTGCCAGCAGTTGGGACAGCTCTGGAAACACCATATATTTT,CASSWDSSGNTIYF
many,TRBJ1-6,-,TRBV3-1,TGTGCCAGCAGCCAAGATTCCGGATTTCGAAACTTCTCACCCCTCCACTTT,CASSQDSGFRNFSPLHF
many,TRBJ2-5,TRBD2,TRBV7-2,TGTGCCAGCAGCCGGGGGGGCAAAGAGACCCAGTACTTC,CASSRGGKETQYF
-,TRBJ1-2,-,TRBV3-1,TGTGCCAGCAGCCAAGACCCAACAGCCCTCTATGGCTACACCTTC,CASSQDPTALYGYTF
once,TRBJ1-1,TRBD1,TRBV19,TGTGCCAGTAGTACACAGGGGGGGACTGAAGCTTTCTTT,CASSTQGGTEAFF
many,TRBJ1-5,TRBD1,TRBV20-1,TGCAGTGCAAATACCGGGACAGGGAACAATCAGCCCCAGCATTTT,CSANTGTGNNQPQHF
few,TRBJ2-2,TRBD1,TRBV5-4,TGTGCCAGCAGCCGAAGGGACAGCTACACCGGGGAGCTGTTTTTT,CASSRRDSYTGELFF